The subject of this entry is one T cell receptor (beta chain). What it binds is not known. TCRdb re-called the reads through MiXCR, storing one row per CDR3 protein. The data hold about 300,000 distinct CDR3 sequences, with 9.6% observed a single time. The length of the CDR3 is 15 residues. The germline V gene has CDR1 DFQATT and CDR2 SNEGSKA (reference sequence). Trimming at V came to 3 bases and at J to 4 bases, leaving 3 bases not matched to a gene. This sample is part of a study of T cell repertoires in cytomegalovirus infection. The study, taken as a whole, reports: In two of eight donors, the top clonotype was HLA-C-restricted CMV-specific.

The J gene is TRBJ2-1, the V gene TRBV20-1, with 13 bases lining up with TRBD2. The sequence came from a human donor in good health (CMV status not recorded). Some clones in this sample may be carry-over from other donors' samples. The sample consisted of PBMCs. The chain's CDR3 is CSARPGLAGYNEQFF. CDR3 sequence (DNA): TGCAGTGCTAGGCCGGGACTAGCGGGATACAATGAGCAGTTCTTC.